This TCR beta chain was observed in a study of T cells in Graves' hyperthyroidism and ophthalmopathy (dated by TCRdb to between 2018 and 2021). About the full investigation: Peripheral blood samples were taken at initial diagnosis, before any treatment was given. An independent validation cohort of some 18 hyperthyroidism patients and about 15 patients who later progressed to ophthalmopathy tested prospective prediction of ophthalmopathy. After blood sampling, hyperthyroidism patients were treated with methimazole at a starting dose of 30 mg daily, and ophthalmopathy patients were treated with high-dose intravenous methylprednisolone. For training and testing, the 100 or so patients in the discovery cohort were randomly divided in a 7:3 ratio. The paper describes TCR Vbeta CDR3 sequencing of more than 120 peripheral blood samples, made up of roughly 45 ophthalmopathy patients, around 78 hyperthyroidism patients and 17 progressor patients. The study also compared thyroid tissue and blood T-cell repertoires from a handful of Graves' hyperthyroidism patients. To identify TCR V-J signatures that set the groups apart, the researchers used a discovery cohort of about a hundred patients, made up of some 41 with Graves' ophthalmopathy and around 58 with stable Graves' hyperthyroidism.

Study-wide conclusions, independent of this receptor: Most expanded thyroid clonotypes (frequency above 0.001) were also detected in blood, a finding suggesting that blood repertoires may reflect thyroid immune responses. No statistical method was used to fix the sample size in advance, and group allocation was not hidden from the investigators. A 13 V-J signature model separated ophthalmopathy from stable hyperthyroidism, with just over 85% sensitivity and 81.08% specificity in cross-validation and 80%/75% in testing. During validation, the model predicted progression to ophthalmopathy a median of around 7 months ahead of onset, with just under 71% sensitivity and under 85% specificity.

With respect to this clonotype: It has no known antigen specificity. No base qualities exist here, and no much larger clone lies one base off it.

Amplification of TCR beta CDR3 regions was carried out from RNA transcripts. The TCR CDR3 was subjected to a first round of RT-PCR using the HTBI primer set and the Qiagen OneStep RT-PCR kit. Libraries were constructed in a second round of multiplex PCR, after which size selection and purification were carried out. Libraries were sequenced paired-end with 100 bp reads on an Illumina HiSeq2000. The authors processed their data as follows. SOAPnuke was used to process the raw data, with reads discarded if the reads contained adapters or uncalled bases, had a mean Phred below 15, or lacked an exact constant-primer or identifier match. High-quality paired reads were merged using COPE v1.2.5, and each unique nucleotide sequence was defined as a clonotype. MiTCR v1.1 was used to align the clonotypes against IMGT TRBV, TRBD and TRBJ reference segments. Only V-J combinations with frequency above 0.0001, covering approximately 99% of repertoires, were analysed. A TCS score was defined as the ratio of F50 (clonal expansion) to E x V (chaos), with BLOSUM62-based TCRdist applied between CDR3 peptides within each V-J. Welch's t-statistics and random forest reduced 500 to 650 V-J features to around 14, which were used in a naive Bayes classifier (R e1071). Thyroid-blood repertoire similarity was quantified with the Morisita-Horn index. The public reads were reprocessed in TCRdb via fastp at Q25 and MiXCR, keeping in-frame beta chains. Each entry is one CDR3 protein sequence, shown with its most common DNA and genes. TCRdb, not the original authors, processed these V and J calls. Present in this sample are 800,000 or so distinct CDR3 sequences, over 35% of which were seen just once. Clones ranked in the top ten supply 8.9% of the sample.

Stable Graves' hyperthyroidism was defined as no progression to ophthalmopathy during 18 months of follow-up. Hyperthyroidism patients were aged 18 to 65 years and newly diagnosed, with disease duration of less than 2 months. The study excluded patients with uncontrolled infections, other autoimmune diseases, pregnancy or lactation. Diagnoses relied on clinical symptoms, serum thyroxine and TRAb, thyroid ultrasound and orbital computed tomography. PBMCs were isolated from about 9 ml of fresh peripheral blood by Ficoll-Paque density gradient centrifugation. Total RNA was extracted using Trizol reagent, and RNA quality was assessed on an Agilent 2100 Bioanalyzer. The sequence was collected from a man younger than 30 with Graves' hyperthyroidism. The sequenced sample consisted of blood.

For the CDR3, the sequence is CAISASNEQFF. Here is the DNA: TGTGCCATCAGTGCTAGCAATGAGCAGTTCTTC. The chain couples TRBV10-3 to TRBJ2-1; the D segment cannot be called with confidence. The CDR3 runs 11 residues from the cysteine to the phenylalanine. This entry keeps only the CDR3 DNA: 33 bases, framed from base 1. Looking up the germline V gene yields CDR1 ENHRY and CDR2 SYGVKD. The germline ends are 4 bases apart after V is trimmed by 4 bases and J by 6 bases.